A single sample is the source of the 12 T cell receptor beta chains below, sequenced in a study of beta chain features in type 1 diabetes. The authors reverse transcribed all of the isolated RNA, so sequencing captured expressed TCRB transcripts. Libraries were prepared by immunoSEQ multiplex PCR; TCRdb keeps only in-frame clonotypes and omits some of them. The sample lists roughly 610,000 clones; 15% to 18% were seen once. Sequencing was carried out using naive CD4+ T cells from blood. The source is a young man in good health.

The J gene is TRBJ2-2, the V gene TRBV2, with 11 bases that match TRBD1. The V segment lost 6 bases and the J segment 6 bases; nucleotides outside the gene matches: 6. The germline V gene has CDR1 SNHLY and CDR2 FYNNEI. The CDR3 covers 15 residues. The CDR3 nucleotides are TGTGCCAGCAGCCTCAGGACAGGGGGCCCCGGGGAGCTGTTTTTT. This encodes CASSLRTGGPGELFF.

In this sample, this clone turned up a few times. The chain recombines TRBV9 with TRBJ2-7, with 8 bases identical to TRBD1. The CDR3 runs to 15 residues. CDR1 and CDR2 from the germline V gene are SGDLS and YYNGEE. V dropped 3 bases and J dropped 3; count of bases not matched to a gene: 8. The CDR3 sequence is CASSGRTGKLYEQYF. The CDR3, as DNA: TGTGCCAGCAGCGGCCGGACAGGGAAGCTCTACGAGCAGTACTTC.

V and J are TRBV11-3 and TRBJ2-1; maybe TRBD2 (5 bases). The V gene's germline CDR1 is SGHNT and CDR2 YENEEA. Deletions cut 5 bases from V and 0 bases from J, with 26 bases between. This CDR3 has 20 residues. The chain's CDR3 is CASSPAAEYSWPSSYNEQFF. Here the CDR3 DNA reads TGTGCCAGCAGCCCAGCGGCGGAGTACAGTTGGCCAAGCTCCTACAATGAGCAGTTCTTC.

Notes on this clone: Additional DNA sequences in this sample encode the identical CDR3. The chain joins TRBV5-6 to TRBJ2-2; no clear D gene. Trimming shortened V by 3 bases and J by 5 bases, and 5 bases separated the two germline ends. CDR3 length: 12 amino acids. The germline gives CDR1 SGHDT, CDR2 YYEEEE. CDR3 DNA: TGTGCCAGCAGCTCGACGACCGGGGAGCTGTTTTTT. The encoded protein is CASSSTTGELFF.

The chain is built from TRBV25-1 and TRBJ1-1; D not certain. Trimming removed 5 bases from V and 1 base from J, with 17 bases in between. CDR3 size: 16 residues. Germline CDR1 is MGHDK and CDR2 is SYGVNS. CDR3 sequence (DNA): TGTGCCAGCAGTCCCCGACGTAATCTGCCGAACACTGAAGCTTTCTTT. It encodes CASSPRRNLPNTEAFF.

In this sample, this clone turned up a few times. The chain carries TRBV7-3 and TRBJ1-1; a possible D gene is TRBD1 (5 bases). CDR1 and CDR2 (germline): SGHTA, FQGTGA. The CDR3 totals 14 residues. V was pared by 0 bases and J by 5 bases, with 10 bases between. The CDR3 nucleotides are TGTGCCAGCAGCTTAACAGGGGCGAGAACTGAAGCTTTCTTT. Its translation is CASSLTGARTEAFF.

This clone has only a few counts. This chain connects TRBV27 to TRBJ1-5, with D perhaps matching TRBD1 (5 bases). CDR1 is MNHEY and CDR2 is SMNVEV in the germline V gene (reference sequence). V gave up 8 bases and J gave up 3 bases, with 11 bases separating them. The CDR3 contains 13 residues. The CDR3 spells CASAQGLNQPQHF. CDR3 DNA: TGTGCCAGCGCGCAGGGTCTCAATCAGCCCCAGCATTTT.

The V and J genes are TRBV6-6 and TRBJ2-5, with 7 bases that match TRBD1. Germline V gene data show CDR1 as MNHNY and CDR2 as SVGAGI (reference sequence). The CDR3 spans 14 residues. The V gene end was trimmed by 6 bases and the J gene end by 4 bases; junction bases not matched to a gene: 8. The CDR3 bases are TGTGCCAGCAGGACCTCGACAGGGCCAGAGACCCAGTACTTC. Its translation: CASRTSTGPETQYF.

This chain uses TRBV7-9 with TRBJ2-7; 7 bases fit TRBD2. From germline, CDR1 is SEHNR and CDR2 FQNEAQ (reference sequence). V shed 1 base and J 2 bases; nucleotides not matched to a gene: 5. The length of the CDR3 is 15 residues. The CDR3 DNA reads TGTGCCAGCAGCTTAGGTACGGGAGGCCCCTACGAGCAGTACTTC. The encoded protein is CASSLGTGGPYEQYF. The variable domain in full, with the rest retrieved from reference TRBV7-9 and TRBJ2-7, is DTGVSQNPRHKITKRGQNVTFRCDPISEHNRLYWYRQTLGQGPEFLTYFQNEAQLEKSRLLSDRFSAERPKGSFSTLEIQRTEQGDSAMYLCASSLGTGGPYEQYFGPGTRLTVT.

The chain has TRBV9 and TRBJ1-1; D uncertain. V dropped 3 bases and J dropped 2 bases, with 23 bases sitting between them. The CDR3 has 18 residues. The germline V gene has CDR1 SGDLS and CDR2 YYNGEE. The CDR3 spells CASSGEPVGYYENTEAFF. CDR3 bases: TGTGCCAGCAGCGGAGAACCGGTGGGTTACTATGAAAACACTGAAGCTTTCTTT.

A few counts support this clone. V is TRBV19 and J is TRBJ1-4; 10 bases match TRBD1. V shed 6 bases and J 7 bases; nucleotides not matched to a gene: 2. The V gene's germline CDR1 is LNHDA and CDR2 SQIVND (reference sequence). This CDR3 is 13 amino acids long. CDR3 sequence: CASSDRGLEKLFF. The DNA for the CDR3 is TGTGCCAGTAGCGACAGGGGGCTTGAAAAACTGTTTTTT.

This clone was seen a few times. The CDR3 reads CASSSQAQHF. The CDR3 DNA sequence: TGTGCCAGCAGCTCCCAGGCCCAGCATTTT. The chain recombines TRBV28 with TRBJ1-5, with D uncertain. Trimming removed 6 bases at V and 11 bases at J, with 8 bases between. This CDR3 has 10 residues. Germline assignment: CDR1 MDHEN and CDR2 SYDVKM. Complete variable domain (other parts from reference TRBV28 and TRBJ1-5): DVKVTQSSRYLVKRTGEKVFLECVQDMDHENMFWYRQDPGLGLRLIYFSYDVKMKEKGDIPEGYSVSREKKERFSLILESASTNQTSMYLCASSSQAQHFGDGTRLSIL.